The present T cell receptor beta chain was sequenced within a study of T-cell memory formation after mild COVID-19. Study in general: Across donors, TCR clusters were largely donor specific. Findings of the study overall: That cross-reactive memory joined was suggested by some responding clones appearing in pre-infection memory. CD4+ clones that contracted lay mainly in CM and EM; CD8+ ones lay in EMRA. Day 15 to 85 contractors were CD4/CD8 balanced; later expanders leaned CD4+.

TCRdb fed the 5' RACE reads into MiXCR, producing one record per CDR3 protein. Of about half a million distinct CDR3 sequences in the sample, 15% to 20% are singletons; the top ten hold about 12%. The CDR3 runs 23 residues. CDR1 is KGHDR, CDR2 SFDVKD, per germline. Trimming at V came to 2 bases and at J to 4 bases, leaving 22 bases not matched to a gene. As for this clonotype: Its specificity is not known.

The origin of this receptor is an adult woman who had mild COVID-19 (a few samples of this study predate the infection). Cell type and time point are not known. The chain employs TRBV24-1 and TRBJ2-1; 13 bases align to TRBD2. Material for sequencing was PBMCs or a T cell subset sorted from them (not recorded which). CDR3 DNA: TGTGCCACCAGTGATTCCCGTGGTCAAAAGACTAGCGGGAGGCCCCTTGTGTACAATGAGCAGTTCTTC. This translates into CATSDSRGQKTSGRPLVYNEQFF.